The source of this TCR beta chain is a study of T cell changes during pregnancy in multiple sclerosis. Profiling relied on immunoSEQ multiplex PCR, and the TCRdb table lists in-frame clones only, not all of them. The sample contains 40,000 or so clones, 88% of which appear only once. Trimming took 5 bases from V and 3 from J, leaving 11 bases between them. The CDR3 runs 14 residues. Germline CDR1 and CDR2: LGHNT and FRNRAP. The receptor comes from a female donor with multiple sclerosis, enrolled in a pregnancy study. The chain combines TRBV12-5 with TRBJ2-1; D may be TRBD1 (6 bases). This sample comprised CD8+ T cells from peripheral blood mononuclear cells, obtained in the first trimester of pregnancy. Here the CDR3 DNA reads TGTGCTAGTGGTCAGGGGTCCTTCTACAATGAGCAGTTCTTC. As protein: CASGQGSFYNEQFF.